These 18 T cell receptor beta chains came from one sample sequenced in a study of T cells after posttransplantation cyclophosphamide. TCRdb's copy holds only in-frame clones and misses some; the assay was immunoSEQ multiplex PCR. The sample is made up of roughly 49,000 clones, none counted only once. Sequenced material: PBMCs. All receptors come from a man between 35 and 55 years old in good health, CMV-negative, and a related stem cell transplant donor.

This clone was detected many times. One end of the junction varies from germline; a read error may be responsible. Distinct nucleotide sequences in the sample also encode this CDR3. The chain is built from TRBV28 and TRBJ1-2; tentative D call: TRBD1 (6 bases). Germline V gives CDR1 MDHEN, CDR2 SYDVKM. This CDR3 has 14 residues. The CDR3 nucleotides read TGTGCTAGCAGTTTGAATGCAGGGGCGTATGGCTACACCTTC. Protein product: CASSLNAGAYGYTF.

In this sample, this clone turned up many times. CDR3 region: CASSLEGASGRVAYNEQFF. The CDR3 region has the DNA TGTGCCAGCAGCTTAGAAGGGGCTAGCGGGAGGGTCGCCTACAATGAGCAGTTCTTC. V and J are TRBV7-6 and TRBJ2-1; 12 bases are shared with TRBD2. The CDR3 extends over 19 amino acids. CDR1 is SGHVS, CDR2 FNYEAQ, per germline. V shed 1 base and J 2 bases; nucleotides not matched to a gene: 9. Looking up the rest from reference TRBV7-6 and TRBJ2-1 gives the full variable domain: GAGVSQSPRYKVTKRGQDVALRCDPISGHVSLYWYRQALGQGPEFLTYFNYEAQQDKSGLPNDRFSAERPEGSISTLTIQRTEQRDSAMYRCASSLEGASGRVAYNEQFFGPGTRLTVL.

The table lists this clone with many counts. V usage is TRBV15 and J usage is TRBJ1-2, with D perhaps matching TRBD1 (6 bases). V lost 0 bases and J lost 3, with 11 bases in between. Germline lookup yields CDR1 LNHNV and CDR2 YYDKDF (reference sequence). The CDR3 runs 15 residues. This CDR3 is CATSRDKGGHYGYTF. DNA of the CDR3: TGTGCCACCAGCAGAGATAAGGGGGGGCACTATGGCTACACCTTC.

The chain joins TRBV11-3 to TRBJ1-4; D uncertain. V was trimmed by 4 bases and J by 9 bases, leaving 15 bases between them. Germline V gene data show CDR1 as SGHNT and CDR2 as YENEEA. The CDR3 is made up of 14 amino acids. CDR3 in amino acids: CASSSMGVKQKLFF. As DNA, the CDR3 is TGTGCCAGCAGCTCGATGGGCGTGAAGCAAAAACTGTTTTTT.

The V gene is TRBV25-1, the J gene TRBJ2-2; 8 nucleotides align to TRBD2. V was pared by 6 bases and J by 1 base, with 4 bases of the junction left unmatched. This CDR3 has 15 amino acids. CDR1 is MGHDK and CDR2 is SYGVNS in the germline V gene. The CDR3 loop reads CASSGTSGNTGELFF. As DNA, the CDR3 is TGTGCCAGCAGCGGCACTAGCGGGAACACCGGGGAGCTGTTTTTT. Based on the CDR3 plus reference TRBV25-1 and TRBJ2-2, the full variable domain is EADIYQTPRYLVIGTGKKITLECSQTMGHDKMYWYQQDPGMELHLIHYSYGVNSTEKGDLSSESTVSRIRTEHFPLTLESARPSHTSQYLCASSGTSGNTGELFFGEGSRLTVL.

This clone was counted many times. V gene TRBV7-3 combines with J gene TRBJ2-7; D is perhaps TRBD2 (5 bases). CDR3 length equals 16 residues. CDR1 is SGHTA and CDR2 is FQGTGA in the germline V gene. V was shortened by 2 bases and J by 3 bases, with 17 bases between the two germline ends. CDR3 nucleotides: TGTGCCAGCAGCTTAGAGGGCAGGACCCCTTACTACGAGCAGTACTTC. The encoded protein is CASSLEGRTPYYEQYF.

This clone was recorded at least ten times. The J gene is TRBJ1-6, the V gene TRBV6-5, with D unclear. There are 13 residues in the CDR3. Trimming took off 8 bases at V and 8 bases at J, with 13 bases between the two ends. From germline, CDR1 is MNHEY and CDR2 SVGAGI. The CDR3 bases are TGTGCCAGCCGGAGGGAGGTACATTCACCCCTCCACTTT. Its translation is CASRREVHSPLHF.

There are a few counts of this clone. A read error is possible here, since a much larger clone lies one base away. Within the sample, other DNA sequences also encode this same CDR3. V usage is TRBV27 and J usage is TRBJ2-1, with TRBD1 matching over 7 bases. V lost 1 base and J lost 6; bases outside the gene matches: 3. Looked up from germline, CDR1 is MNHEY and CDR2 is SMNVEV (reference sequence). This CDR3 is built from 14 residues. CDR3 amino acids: CASSLFTGVNEQFF. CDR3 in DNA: TGTGCCAGCAGTTTATTTACAGGGGTCAATGAGCAGTTCTTC.

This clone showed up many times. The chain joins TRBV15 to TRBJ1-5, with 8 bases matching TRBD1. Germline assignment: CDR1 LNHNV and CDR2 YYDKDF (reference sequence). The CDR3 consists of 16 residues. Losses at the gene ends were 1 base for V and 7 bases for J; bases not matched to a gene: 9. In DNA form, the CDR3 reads TGTGCCACCAGCAGAGTTGCAGGGACAGGCCTCCAGCCCCAGCATTTT. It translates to CATSRVAGTGLQPQHF.

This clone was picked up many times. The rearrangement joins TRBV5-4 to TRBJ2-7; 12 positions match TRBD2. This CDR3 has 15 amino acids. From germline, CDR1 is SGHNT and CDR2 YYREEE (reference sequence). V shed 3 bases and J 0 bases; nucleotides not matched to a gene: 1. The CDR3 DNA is TGTGCCAGCAGCTCGACTAGCGGGAGCTCCTACGAGCAGTACTTC. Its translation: CASSSTSGSSYEQYF.

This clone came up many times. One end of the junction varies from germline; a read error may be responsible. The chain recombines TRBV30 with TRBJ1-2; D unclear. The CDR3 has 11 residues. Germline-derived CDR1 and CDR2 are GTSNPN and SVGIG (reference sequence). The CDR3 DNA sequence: TGTGCCCGGAGCGTAGGAGGGAGCTACACCTTC. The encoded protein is CARSVGGSYTF.

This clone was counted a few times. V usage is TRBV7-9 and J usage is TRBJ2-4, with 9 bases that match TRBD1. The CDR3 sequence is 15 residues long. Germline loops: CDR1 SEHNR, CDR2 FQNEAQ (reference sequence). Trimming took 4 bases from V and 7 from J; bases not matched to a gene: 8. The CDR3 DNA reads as TGTGCCAGCAGCTCCCACAGGGGGCAGGGGAACATTCAGTACTTC. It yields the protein CASSSHRGQGNIQYF.

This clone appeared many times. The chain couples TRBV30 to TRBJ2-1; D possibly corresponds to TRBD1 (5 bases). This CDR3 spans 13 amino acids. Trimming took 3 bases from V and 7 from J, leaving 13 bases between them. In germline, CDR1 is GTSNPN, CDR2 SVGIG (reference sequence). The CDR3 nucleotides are TGTGCCTGGAGCGCTTCGAAGGGGAATGAGCAGTTCTTC. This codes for CAWSASKGNEQFF.

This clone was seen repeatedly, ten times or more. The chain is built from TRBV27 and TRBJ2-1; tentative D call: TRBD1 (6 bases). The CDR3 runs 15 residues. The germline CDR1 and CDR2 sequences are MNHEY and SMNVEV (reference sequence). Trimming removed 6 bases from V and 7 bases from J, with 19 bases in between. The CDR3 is CASRTMGPGANEQFF. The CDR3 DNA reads TGTGCCAGCAGAACAATGGGCCCAGGGGCGAATGAGCAGTTCTTC.

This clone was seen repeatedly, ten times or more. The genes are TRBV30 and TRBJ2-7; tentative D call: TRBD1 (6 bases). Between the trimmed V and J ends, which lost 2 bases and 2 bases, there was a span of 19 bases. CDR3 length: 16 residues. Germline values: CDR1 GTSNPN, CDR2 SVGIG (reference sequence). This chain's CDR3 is CAWSRAGTPLAYEQYF. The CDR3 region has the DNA TGTGCCTGGAGTCGCGCCGGGACACCGCTCGCCTACGAGCAGTACTTC.

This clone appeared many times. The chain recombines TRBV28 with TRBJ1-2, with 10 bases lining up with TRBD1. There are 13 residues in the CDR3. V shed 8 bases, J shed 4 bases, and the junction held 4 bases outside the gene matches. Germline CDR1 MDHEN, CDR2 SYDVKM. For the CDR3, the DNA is TGTGCCAGCGGAGACAGGGGGCCCTATGGCTACACCTTC. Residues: CASGDRGPYGYTF.

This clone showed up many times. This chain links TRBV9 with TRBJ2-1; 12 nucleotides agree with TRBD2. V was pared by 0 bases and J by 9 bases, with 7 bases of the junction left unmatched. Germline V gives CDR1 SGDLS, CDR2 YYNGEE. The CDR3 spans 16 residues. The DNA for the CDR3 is TGTGCCAGCAGCGTAGGGCTAGCGGGAGGGCCCGGTGAGCAGTTCTTC. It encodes CASSVGLAGGPGEQFF.

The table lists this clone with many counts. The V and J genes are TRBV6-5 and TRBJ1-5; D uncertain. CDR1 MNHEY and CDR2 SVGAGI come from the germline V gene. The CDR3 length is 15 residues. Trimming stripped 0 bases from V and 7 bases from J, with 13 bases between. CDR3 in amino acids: CASSYSRSSGQPQHF. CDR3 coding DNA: TGTGCCAGCAGTTACTCGAGATCGTCGGGGCAGCCCCAGCATTTT.